The source of this T cell receptor beta chain is a study of blood T cell repertoires in COVID-19. Measured with immunoSEQ multiplex PCR; TCRdb has only the in-frame clones, and not every one. In the table there are 490,000 or so clones, 80% to 90% of which are singletons. What was sequenced was PBMCs or T cells enriched from blood (not recorded which). This TCR derives from an older woman who had recovered from COVID-19.

The CDR3 bases are TGCGCCAGCAGCTCCGCCCAGTCCCCCGGGGAGCTGTTTTTT. This translates into CASSSAQSPGELFF. This chain connects TRBV5-1 to TRBJ2-2; the D is unclear. The ends were cut back, 3 bases at V and 6 bases at J, with 12 bases in the middle. Germline CDR1 SGHRS, CDR2 YFSETQ. The CDR3 loop spans 14 amino acids. Variable domain in full (rest from reference TRBV5-1 and TRBJ2-2): KAGVTQTPRYLIKTRGQQVTLSCSPISGHRSVSWYQQTPGQGLQFLFEYFSETQRNKGNFPGRFSGRQFSNSRSEMNVSTLELGDSALYLCASSSAQSPGELFFGEGSRLTVL.